This entry describes one T cell receptor (beta chain). Its antigen is as yet unknown. Donors sampled were nominally healthy, though unrecorded immune exposures were likely. The data originate from a study of cytomegalovirus exposure and HLA in healthy donors. Turning to the study itself: An earlier analysis identified 120 million or so unique TCR beta sequences in about 179 million T cells. Notes on the study in general: What a later analysis reportedly showed was that an Asian-associated ancestry cluster had fewer N-insertions than the roughly 700-donor mean. A link between a missense DCLRE1C variant and TCR beta V- and J-gene trimming emerged from a later analysis.

PCR primers comprised 60 Vbeta and 13 Jbeta primers. Method: immunoSEQ multiplex PCR; TCRdb's copy keeps in-frame clones and lacks some. The sample has about 160,000 clones; 80% to 85% are singletons. The sequence was obtained from a boy aged 2 to 10 in good health and CMV-seronegative. Input material: PBMCs.

The CDR3 sequence is CASSELGARQPQHF. For the CDR3, the DNA is TGTGCCAGCAGTGAACTTGGGGCGAGACAGCCCCAGCATTTT. This chain uses TRBV6-1 with TRBJ1-5, with D possibly being TRBD1 (5 bases). CDR1 MNHNS and CDR2 SASEGT come from the germline V gene. Between the trimmed V and J ends, which lost 2 bases and 7 bases, there was a span of 12 bases. The CDR3 covers 14 residues.